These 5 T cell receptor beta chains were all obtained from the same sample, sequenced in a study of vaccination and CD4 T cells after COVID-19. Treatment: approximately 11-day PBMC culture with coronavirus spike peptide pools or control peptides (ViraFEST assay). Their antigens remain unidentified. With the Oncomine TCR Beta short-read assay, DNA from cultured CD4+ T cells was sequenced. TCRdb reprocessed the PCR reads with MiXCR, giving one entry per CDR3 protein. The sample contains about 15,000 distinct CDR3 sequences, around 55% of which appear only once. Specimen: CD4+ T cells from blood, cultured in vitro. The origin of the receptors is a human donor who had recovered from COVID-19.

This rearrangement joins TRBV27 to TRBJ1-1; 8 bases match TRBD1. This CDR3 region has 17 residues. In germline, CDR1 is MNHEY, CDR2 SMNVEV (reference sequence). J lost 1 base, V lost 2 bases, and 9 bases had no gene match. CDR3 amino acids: CASSLQGAGGKNTEAFF. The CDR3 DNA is TGTGCCAGCAGTTTACAGGGGGCGGGGGGGAAGAACACTGAAGCTTTCTTT.

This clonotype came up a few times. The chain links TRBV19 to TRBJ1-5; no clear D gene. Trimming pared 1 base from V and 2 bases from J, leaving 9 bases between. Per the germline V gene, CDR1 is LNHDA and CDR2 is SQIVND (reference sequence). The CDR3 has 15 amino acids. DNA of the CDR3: TGTGCCAGTAGTATAGCCGGGATCCGCAATCAGCCCCAGCATTTT. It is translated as CASSIAGIRNQPQHF.

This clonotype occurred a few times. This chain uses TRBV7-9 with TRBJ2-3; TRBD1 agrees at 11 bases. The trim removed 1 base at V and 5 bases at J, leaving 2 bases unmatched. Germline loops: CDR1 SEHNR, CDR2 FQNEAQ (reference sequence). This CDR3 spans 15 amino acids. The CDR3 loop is CASSLGTGGIDTQYF. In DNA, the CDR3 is TGTGCCAGCAGCTTAGGGACAGGGGGCATAGATACGCAGTATTTT.

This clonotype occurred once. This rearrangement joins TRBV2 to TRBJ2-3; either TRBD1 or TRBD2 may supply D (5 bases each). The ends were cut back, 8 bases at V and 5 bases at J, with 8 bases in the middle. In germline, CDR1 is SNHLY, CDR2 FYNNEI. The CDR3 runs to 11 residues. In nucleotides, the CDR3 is TGTGCCAGCGGGACGAGAGATACGCAGTATTTT. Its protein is CASGTRDTQYF.

The CDR3: CASSDWDRGRELFF. The DNA for the CDR3 is TGTGCCAGCAGTGATTGGGACAGGGGCCGGGAGCTGTTTTTT. The chain is built from TRBV2 and TRBJ2-2; 10 bases are shared with TRBD1. The CDR3 sequence is 14 residues long. The trim removed 3 bases at V and 9 bases at J, leaving 4 bases unmatched. Germline V gene sequence: CDR1 SNHLY, CDR2 FYNNEI.